The source of this TCR beta chain is a study of preoperative IRX-2 immunotherapy in early breast cancer. Germline values: CDR1 MNHNY, CDR2 SVGAGI (reference sequence). The V and J ends lost 6 bases and 3 bases respectively, with 11 bases between them. This CDR3 spans 13 amino acids. TCRdb's copy holds only in-frame clones and misses some; the assay was immunoSEQ multiplex PCR. The repertoire consists of 60,000 or so clones, with approximately 94% occurring once and the leading ten covering roughly 1.5%. Treatment in this sample: preoperative locoregional IRX-2 cytokine immunotherapy. Patients received preoperative, locoregional IRX-2 cytokine immunotherapy in a phase Ib study.

Sample collection was performed from a patient treated with IRX-2 immunotherapy. V is TRBV6-6 and J is TRBJ1-2; D not resolved. The clonotype was recovered from a human donor with breast cancer. The CDR3 reads CASSPAHDYGYTF. The CDR3 coding sequence is TGTGCCAGCAGCCCCGCACACGACTATGGCTACACCTTC.